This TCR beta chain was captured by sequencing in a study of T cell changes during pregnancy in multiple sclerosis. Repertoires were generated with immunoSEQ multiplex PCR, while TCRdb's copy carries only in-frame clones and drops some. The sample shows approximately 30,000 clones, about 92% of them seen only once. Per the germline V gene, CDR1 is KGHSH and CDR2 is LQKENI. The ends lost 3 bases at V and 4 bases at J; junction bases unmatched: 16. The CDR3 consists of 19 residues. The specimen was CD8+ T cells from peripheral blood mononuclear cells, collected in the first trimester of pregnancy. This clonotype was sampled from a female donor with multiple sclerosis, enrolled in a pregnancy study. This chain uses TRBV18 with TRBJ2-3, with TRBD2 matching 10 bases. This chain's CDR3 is CASSPPGPSSGTSADTQYF. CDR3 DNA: TGTGCCAGCTCACCTCCGGGACCCTCGTCGGGGACTAGCGCAGATACGCAGTATTTT.